Below, one T cell receptor (beta chain) is given with its context. Its target is unknown. This was a deep-level run. Produced via immunoSEQ multiplex PCR; TCRdb's table is partial and in-frame only. The table lists 500,000 to 700,000 clones, roughly 96% of them singletons. The germline V gene encodes CDR1 MNHNS and CDR2 SASEGT. The CDR3 consists of 11 residues. Trimming pared 6 bases from V and 5 bases from J, leaving 5 bases between. The data are from a study of shared clonotypes between healthy human individuals. For the study at large: Every donor yielded three CD4 naive, three CD4 memory, two CD8 naive and one CD8 memory plate. The study, taken as a whole, reports: The generation probabilities recorded for non-shared clonotypes fell below those of clonotypes shared by all four donors.

The naive CD8 fraction comprised CD45RO-negative cells positively selected for CCR7 and excluded terminally differentiated effector memory CD45RA+ cells. This sequence originates from a woman aged 30 to 39 in good health. The V gene is TRBV6-1, the J gene TRBJ2-1, with D hard to call. The specimen was naive CD8+ T cells sorted from blood. CDR3 nucleotide sequence: TGTGCCAGCAGAAACAACAATGAGCAGTTCTTC. It yields the protein CASRNNNEQFF.